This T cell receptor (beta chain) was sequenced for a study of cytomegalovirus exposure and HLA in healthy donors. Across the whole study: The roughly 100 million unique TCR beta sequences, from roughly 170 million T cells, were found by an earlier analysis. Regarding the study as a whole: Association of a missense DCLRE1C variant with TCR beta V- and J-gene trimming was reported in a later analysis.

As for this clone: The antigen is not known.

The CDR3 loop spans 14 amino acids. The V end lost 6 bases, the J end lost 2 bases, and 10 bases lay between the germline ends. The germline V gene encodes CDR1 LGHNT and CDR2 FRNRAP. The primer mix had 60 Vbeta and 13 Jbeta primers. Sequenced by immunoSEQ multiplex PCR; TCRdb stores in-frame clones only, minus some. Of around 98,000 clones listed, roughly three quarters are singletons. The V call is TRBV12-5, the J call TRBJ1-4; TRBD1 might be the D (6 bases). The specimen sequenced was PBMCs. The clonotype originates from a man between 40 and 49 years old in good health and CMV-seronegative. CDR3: CASGEGGTNEKLFF. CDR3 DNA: TGTGCTAGTGGGGAGGGGGGGACTAATGAAAAACTGTTTTTT.